Below are 27 T cell receptor beta chains sequenced from a single sample in a study of blood T cell repertoires in COVID-19. TCRdb's table, derived via immunoSEQ multiplex PCR, lists solely in-frame clones and lacks some. Of roughly 80,000 clones listed, about 86% are singletons. Sequencing was performed on peripheral blood. The receptors shown here come from a man older than 75 with acute or convalescent COVID-19.

V is TRBV7-3 and J is TRBJ2-1; TRBD2 matches 12 bases. The V gene end was trimmed by 9 bases and the J gene end by 2 bases; junction bases not matched to a gene: 11. This CDR3 spans 17 amino acids. Germline V CDR1 and CDR2: SGHTA, FQGTGA. The CDR3 is CASSEGPSGRAYNEQFF. The DNA of the CDR3 is TGTGCCAGTTCCGAAGGTCCTAGCGGGAGGGCCTACAATGAGCAGTTCTTC.

The chain uses TRBV7-3 and TRBJ1-1; 9 nucleotides match TRBD1. From germline, CDR1 is SGHTA and CDR2 FQGTGA. J lost 3 bases, V lost 5 bases, and 4 bases had no gene match. The CDR3 extends over 14 amino acids. The CDR3 DNA is TGTGCCAGCAGCACAACAGGGGGCGACACTGAAGCTTTCTTT. Its translation is CASSTTGGDTEAFF. The entire variable domain, with the rest obtained from reference TRBV7-3 and TRBJ1-1, is as follows: GAGVSQTPSNKVTEKGKYVELRCDPISGHTALYWYRQSLGQGPEFLIYFQGTGAADDSGLPNDRFFAVRPEGSVSTLKIQRTERGDSAVYLCASSTTGGDTEAFFGQGTRLTVV.

V usage is TRBV29-1 and J usage is TRBJ2-7; TRBD2 is a possible D gene (6 bases). The V and J ends lost 3 bases and 1 base respectively, with 10 bases between them. From germline, CDR1 is SQVTM and CDR2 ANQGSEA. The CDR3 has 13 amino acids. The CDR3 reads CSVDSGPSYEQYF. Here the CDR3 DNA reads TGCAGCGTTGATAGCGGACCTTCCTACGAGCAGTACTTC.

The count of this clone is one. The rearrangement joins TRBV2 to TRBJ2-2; 7 bases agree with TRBD1. J gave up 5 bases and V 5 bases, and 8 bases lay outside the gene matches. CDR3 length equals 15 residues. Germline V gene data show CDR1 as SNHLY and CDR2 as FYNNEI. The CDR3 nucleotides read TGTGCCAGCAGTAACACAGGGGTTGGTACCGGGGAGCTGTTTTTT. Translated, it gives CASSNTGVGTGELFF.

The chain carries TRBV7-9 and TRBJ1-1; the D is unclear. Germline CDR1 and CDR2: SEHNR and FQNEAQ (reference sequence). Trimming stripped 1 base from V and 5 bases from J, with 8 bases between. CDR3 length equals 13 residues. This CDR3 is CASSLVPGTEAFF. Written as DNA, the CDR3 is TGTGCCAGCAGCTTAGTCCCGGGGACTGAAGCTTTCTTT.

This clone showed up just a few times. The chain joins TRBV9 to TRBJ2-7, with 7 nucleotides matching TRBD2. Trimming at V came to 6 bases and at J to 5 bases, leaving 14 bases not matched to a gene. In germline, CDR1 is SGDLS, CDR2 YYNGEE. CDR3 length: 15 residues. The CDR3 region is CASTRRGRDEDEQYF. The CDR3 coding sequence is TGTGCCAGCACACGACGCGGGAGAGATGAGGACGAGCAGTACTTC.

The V gene is TRBV6-2 or TRBV6-3, the J gene TRBJ2-3, with 12 bases identical to TRBD2. V shed 2 bases and J 4 bases; nucleotides not matched to a gene: 7. The CDR3 length is 17 residues. CDR1 MNHEY and CDR2 SVGEGT come from the germline V gene. CDR3 amino acids: CASSYGGLAGTADTQYF. In DNA form, the CDR3 reads TGTGCCAGCAGTTACGGCGGACTAGCGGGAACCGCAGATACGCAGTATTTT.

The chain has TRBV2 and TRBJ1-2, with a tentative D call TRBD1 (5 bases). V gave up 8 bases and J gave up 3 bases, with 7 bases separating them. The CDR3 is 11 residues long. Germline CDR1 and CDR2: SNHLY and FYNNEI. The CDR3: CASGAYYGYTF. CDR3 sequence (DNA): TGTGCCAGCGGGGCCTACTATGGCTACACCTTC.

This chain connects TRBV28 to TRBJ2-7; tentatively, D is TRBD2 (6 bases). This CDR3 has 16 residues. Germline V gene data show CDR1 as MDHEN and CDR2 as SYDVKM. The V and J ends lost 0 bases and 4 bases respectively, with 16 bases between them. CDR3: CASSLWGYGTEYEQYF. The DNA of the CDR3 is TGTGCCAGCAGTTTATGGGGGTATGGGACTGAATACGAGCAGTACTTC.

The genes are TRBV3-1 (or the pseudogene TRBV3-2) and TRBJ2-7; 8 bases fit TRBD1. Germline V gene lookup returns CDR1 LGHDT and CDR2 YNNKEL (reference sequence). The CDR3 length is 14 residues. Germline trimming cut 3 bases from V and 2 bases from J; bases unmatched to any gene: 3. In DNA, the CDR3 is TGTGCCAGCAGCCATGACAGGGGCCCCTACGAGCAGTACTTC. It yields the protein CASSHDRGPYEQYF.

V and J are TRBV4-2 and TRBJ2-1; tentative D call: TRBD1 (5 bases). From germline, CDR1 is LGHNA and CDR2 YNFKEQ. The CDR3 is 17 amino acids. Trimming stripped 0 bases from V and 0 bases from J, with 12 bases between. CDR3 nucleotide sequence: TGTGCCAGCAGCCAAGAAGTCTCCAGGGTCTCCTACAATGAGCAGTTCTTC. Its translation: CASSQEVSRVSYNEQFF.

J is TRBJ2-7 and V is TRBV5-6; 7 nucleotides agree with TRBD1. CDR3 length: 13 residues. Germline-derived CDR1 and CDR2 are SGHDT and YYEEEE. J gave up 1 base and V 6 bases, and 4 bases lay outside the gene matches. CDR3 nucleotides: TGTGCCAGCAACCTGGACAGGTCCTACGAGCAGTACTTC. This gives the protein CASNLDRSYEQYF.

This sequence joins TRBV4-3 and TRBJ1-2, with TRBD1 matching over 7 bases. The J segment lost 1 base and the V segment lost 5 bases, leaving 13 bases of the junction unmatched. Germline assignment: CDR1 LGHNA and CDR2 YSLEER. The CDR3 sequence is 17 residues long. This CDR3 is CASSSTFADRYNYGYTF. The CDR3 DNA reads TGCGCCAGCAGCTCCACTTTCGCGGACAGGTATAACTATGGCTACACCTTC.

The J gene is TRBJ2-5, the V gene TRBV30, with D possibly TRBD2 on 6 matching bases. The CDR3 has 15 residues. V was pared by 2 bases and J by 3 bases, with 16 bases between. Germline CDR1 and CDR2: GTSNPN and SVGIG (reference sequence). The CDR3 protein is CAWSTTWGEKETQYF. The CDR3 bases are TGTGCCTGGAGTACCACGTGGGGGGAGAAAGAGACCCAGTACTTC. Based on the CDR3 plus reference TRBV30 and TRBJ2-5, the full variable domain is SQTIHQWPATLVQPVGSPLSLECTVEGTSNPNLYWYRQAAGRGLQLLFYSVGIGQISSEVPQNLSASRPQDRQFILSSKKLLLSDSGFYLCAWSTTWGEKETQYFGPGTRLLVL.

The chain couples TRBV27 to TRBJ1-1, with 7 bases lining up with TRBD1. V shed 4 bases, J shed 6 bases, and the junction held 5 bases outside the gene matches. Germline V lookup: CDR1 MNHEY, CDR2 SMNVEV (reference sequence). CDR3 length equals 13 residues. CDR3 DNA: TGTGCCAGCAGTTCAGACAGGGCTCCTGAAGCTTTCTTT. Amino acids: CASSSDRAPEAFF.

This clone was seen a single time. V gene TRBV4-1 combines with J gene TRBJ2-3; D uncertain. The CDR3 extends over 16 amino acids. Trimming removed 4 bases from V and 0 bases from J, with 14 bases in between. CDR1 and CDR2 from the germline V gene are MGHRA and YSYEKL. The CDR3 sequence is CASSPPTVTSTDTQYF. CDR3 bases: TGCGCCAGCAGCCCGCCTACCGTCACTAGCACAGATACGCAGTATTTT.

The rearrangement links TRBV6-1 to TRBJ1-6; D may be TRBD1 (5 bases). V shed 2 bases and J shed 10 bases, with 15 bases lying between them. Germline CDR1 reads MNHNS; CDR2 reads SASEGT. The CDR3 totals 15 residues. The CDR3 here is CASSEHVRAYSPLHF. The CDR3 DNA is TGTGCCAGCAGTGAACACGTCAGGGCTTACTCACCCCTCCACTTT.

The gene calls are TRBV29-1 and TRBJ2-1; TRBD2 matches at 12 bases. The CDR3 consists of 13 residues. The V gene's germline CDR1 is SQVTM and CDR2 ANQGSEA. V dropped 2 bases and J dropped 12; count of bases not matched to a gene: 5. The CDR3: CSVELAGGYGQFF. As DNA, the CDR3 is TGCAGCGTTGAACTAGCGGGAGGGTACGGGCAGTTCTTC.

This chain uses TRBV7-8 with TRBJ2-1, with D possibly being TRBD2 (5 bases). Looked up from germline, CDR1 is SGHVS and CDR2 is FQNEAQ. Trimming removed 7 bases at V and 3 bases at J, with 22 bases between. The CDR3 is 17 residues long. This CDR3 reads CASTFRRNGRSYNEQFF. The CDR3 nucleotides are TGTGCCAGCACCTTCCGGAGGAATGGAAGAAGCTACAATGAGCAGTTCTTC.

For the CDR3, the DNA is TGTGCCAGCAGTTTGGACAGGCAAGCTGGAAACACCATATATTTT. Protein product: CASSLDRQAGNTIYF. The chain recombines TRBV6-5 with TRBJ1-3, with 7 bases matching TRBD1. The CDR3 is 15 residues long. V lost 4 bases, J lost 2 bases, and 5 bases stayed unmatched. CDR1 and CDR2 (germline): MNHEY, SVGAGI.

The chain employs TRBV3-1 (or the pseudogene TRBV3-2) and TRBJ2-7, with a weak D call TRBD1 (6 bases). The CDR3 extends over 13 amino acids. Germline CDR1 LGHDT, CDR2 YNNKEL (reference sequence). The V gene lost 3 bases and the J gene lost 4 bases, with 10 bases spanning the gap. This CDR3 reads CASSHSDRYEQYF. In DNA form, the CDR3 reads TGTGCCAGCAGCCATTCGGACAGATACGAGCAGTACTTC.

The chain combines TRBV2 with TRBJ2-1, with D perhaps matching TRBD1 (6 bases). The CDR3 has 13 residues. V was shortened by 8 bases and J by 5 bases, with 13 bases between the two germline ends. CDR1 SNHLY and CDR2 FYNNEI come from the germline V gene. CDR3 loop: CASVRQADNEQFF. The CDR3 nucleotides read TGTGCCAGCGTCCGACAGGCTGACAATGAGCAGTTCTTC.

V and J are TRBV2 and TRBJ2-3; no firm D call. Germline values: CDR1 SNHLY, CDR2 FYNNEI. Trimming removed 6 bases at V and 0 bases at J, with 10 bases between. This CDR3 is built from 14 residues. The CDR3 DNA follows: TGTGCCAGCAGCCAACTGACTAGCACAGATACGCAGTATTTT. It is translated as CASSQLTSTDTQYF. The variable domain in full, with the rest retrieved from reference TRBV2 and TRBJ2-3, is EPEVTQTPSHQVTQMGQEVILRCVPISNHLYFYWYRQILGQKVEFLVSFYNNEISEKSEIFDDQFSVERPDGSNFTLKIRSTKLEDSAMYFCASSQLTSTDTQYFGPGTRLTVL.

The rearrangement joins TRBV19 to TRBJ1-1; D ambiguous. This CDR3 is 13 amino acids long. The germline V and J ends were trimmed by 7 bases and 1 base, with 10 bases remaining between them. Germline-derived CDR1 and CDR2 are LNHDA and SQIVND (reference sequence). Written as DNA, the CDR3 is TGTGCCAGTAACAAATACAGGAACACTGAAGCTTTCTTT. Translating it yields CASNKYRNTEAFF.

The chain employs TRBV30 and TRBJ2-1; perhaps TRBD1 as D (8 bases). The CDR3 is made up of 14 amino acids. Trimming removed 4 bases from V and 7 bases from J, with 17 bases in between. Germline V gene lookup returns CDR1 GTSNPN and CDR2 SVGIG (reference sequence). The CDR3 region is CAWITGGGLNEQFF. The CDR3 DNA reads as TGTGCCTGGATTACAGGGGGGGGACTGAATGAGCAGTTCTTC.

This clone was counted once. V usage is TRBV5-6 and J usage is TRBJ1-1; no firm D call. With 0 bases removed from V and 5 bases from J, the gap between germline ends came to 11 bases. The CDR3 is made up of 14 amino acids. Germline V gene lookup returns CDR1 SGHDT and CDR2 YYEEEE. This CDR3 is CASSLEEGRTEAFF. CDR3 nucleotides: TGTGCCAGCAGCTTGGAAGAGGGCCGGACTGAAGCTTTCTTT.

The CDR3 sequence is CASSTTGTGNYEQYF. The CDR3 DNA is TGTGCCAGCAGCACCACCGGGACAGGGAACTACGAGCAGTACTTC. The chain joins TRBV11-2 to TRBJ2-7, with 9 bases aligning to TRBD1. CDR1 and CDR2 from the germline V gene are SGHAT and FQNNGV. V was pared by 5 bases and J by 3 bases, with 8 bases of the junction left unmatched. The length of the CDR3 is 15 residues.